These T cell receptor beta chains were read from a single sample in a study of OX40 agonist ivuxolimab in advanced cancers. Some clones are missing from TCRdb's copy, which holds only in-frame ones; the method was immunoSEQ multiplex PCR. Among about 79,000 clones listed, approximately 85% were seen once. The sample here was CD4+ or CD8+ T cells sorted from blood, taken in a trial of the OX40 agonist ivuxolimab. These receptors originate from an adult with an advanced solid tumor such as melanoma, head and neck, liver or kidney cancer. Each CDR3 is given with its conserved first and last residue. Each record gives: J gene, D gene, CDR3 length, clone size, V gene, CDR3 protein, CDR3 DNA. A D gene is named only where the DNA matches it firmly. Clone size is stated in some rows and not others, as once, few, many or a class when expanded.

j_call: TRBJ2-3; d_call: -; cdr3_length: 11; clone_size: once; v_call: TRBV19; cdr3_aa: CASRTRDTQYF; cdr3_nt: TGTGCCAGTAGGACTAGAGATACGCAGTATTTT
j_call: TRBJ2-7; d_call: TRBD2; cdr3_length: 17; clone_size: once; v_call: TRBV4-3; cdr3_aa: CASSQVNYRTRTSEQYF; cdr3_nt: TGCGCCAGCAGCCAAGTGAATTATCGGACTAGGACTAGCGAGCAGTACTTC
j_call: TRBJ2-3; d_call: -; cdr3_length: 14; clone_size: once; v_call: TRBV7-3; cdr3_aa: CASSLRPSTDTQYF; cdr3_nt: TGTGCCAGCAGCTTAAGACCCAGCACAGATACGCAGTATTTT
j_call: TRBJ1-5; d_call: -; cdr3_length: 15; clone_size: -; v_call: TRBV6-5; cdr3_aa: CASSYPGRGHQPQHF; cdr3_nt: TGTGCCAGCAGTTACCCGGGCAGGGGACATCAGCCCCAGCATTTT
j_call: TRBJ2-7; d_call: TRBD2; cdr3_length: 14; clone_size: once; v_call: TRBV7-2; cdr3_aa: CASSSSSGAYEQYF; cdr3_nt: TGTGCCAGCAGCTCCTCTAGCGGAGCCTACGAGCAGTACTTC
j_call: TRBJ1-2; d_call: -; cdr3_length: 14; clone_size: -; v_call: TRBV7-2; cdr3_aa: CASSSELSTGPYTF; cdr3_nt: TGTGCCAGCAGCTCCGAACTCTCGACAGGCCCCTACACCTTC
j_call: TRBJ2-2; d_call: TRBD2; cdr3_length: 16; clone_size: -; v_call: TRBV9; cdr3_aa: CASSVELAGVTGELFF; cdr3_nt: TGTGCCAGCAGCGTAGAACTAGCGGGAGTTACCGGGGAGCTGTTTTTT
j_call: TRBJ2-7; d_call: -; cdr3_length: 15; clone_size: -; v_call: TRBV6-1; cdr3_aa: CASSDNRVFSYEQYF; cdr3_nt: TGTGCCAGCAGTGACAACAGGGTGTTCTCCTACGAGCAGTACTTC
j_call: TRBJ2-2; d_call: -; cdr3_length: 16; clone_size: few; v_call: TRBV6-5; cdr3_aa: CASSYSDRLAAGELFF; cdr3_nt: TGTGCCAGCAGTTACTCGGACAGACTAGCAGCTGGGGAGCTGTTTTTT
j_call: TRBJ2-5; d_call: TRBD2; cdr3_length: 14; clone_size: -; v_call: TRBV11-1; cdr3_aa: CASSPRLAGETQYF; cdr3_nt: TGTGCCAGCAGCCCGCGACTAGCGGGGGAGACCCAGTACTTC
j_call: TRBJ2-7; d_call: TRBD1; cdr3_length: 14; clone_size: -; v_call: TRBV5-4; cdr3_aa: CASSLGQGYYEQYF; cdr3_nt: TGTGCCAGCAGCCTGGGACAGGGATACTACGAGCAGTACTTC
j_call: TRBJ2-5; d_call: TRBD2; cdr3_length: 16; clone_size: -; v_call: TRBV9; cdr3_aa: CASSVSAAGEVETQYF; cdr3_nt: TGTGCCAGCAGCGTAAGTGCAGCGGGAGAGGTTGAGACCCAGTACTTC
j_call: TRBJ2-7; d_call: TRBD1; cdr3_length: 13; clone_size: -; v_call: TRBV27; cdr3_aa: CASSGTGTYEQYF; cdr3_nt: TGTGCCAGCAGTGGGACAGGGACCTACGAGCAGTACTTC
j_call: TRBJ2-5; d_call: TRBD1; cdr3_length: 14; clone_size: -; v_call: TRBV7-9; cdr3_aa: CASSLKGTGSKQYF; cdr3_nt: TGTGCCAGCAGCTTAAAGGGGACAGGCTCCAAGCAGTACTTC
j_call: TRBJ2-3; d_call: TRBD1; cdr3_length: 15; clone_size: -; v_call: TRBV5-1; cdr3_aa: CASSPQGASTDTQYF; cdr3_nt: TGCGCCAGCAGCCCACAGGGGGCGAGCACAGATACGCAGTATTTT
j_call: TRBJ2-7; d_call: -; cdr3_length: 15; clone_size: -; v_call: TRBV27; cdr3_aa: CASSLRGLGPYEQYF; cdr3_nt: TGTGCCAGCAGTTTGCGCGGGCTCGGTCCCTACGAGCAGTACTTC
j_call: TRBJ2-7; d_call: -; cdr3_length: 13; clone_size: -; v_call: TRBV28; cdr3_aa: CASSSGTLSEQYF; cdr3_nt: TGTGCCAGCAGTTCCGGGACCCTTAGCGAGCAGTACTTC
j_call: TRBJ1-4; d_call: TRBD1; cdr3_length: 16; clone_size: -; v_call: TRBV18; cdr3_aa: CASSPNRGGTNEKLFF; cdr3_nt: TGTGCCAGCTCACCGAACAGGGGAGGCACTAATGAAAAACTGTTTTTT
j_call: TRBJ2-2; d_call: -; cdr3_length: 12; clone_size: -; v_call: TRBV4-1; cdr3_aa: CASSQAVGELFF; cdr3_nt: TGCGCCAGCAGCCAAGCGGTCGGGGAGCTGTTTTTT
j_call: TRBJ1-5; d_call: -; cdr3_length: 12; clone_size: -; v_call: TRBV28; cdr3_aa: CASWRGGQPQHF; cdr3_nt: TGTGCCAGCTGGCGCGGTGGACAGCCCCAGCATTTT
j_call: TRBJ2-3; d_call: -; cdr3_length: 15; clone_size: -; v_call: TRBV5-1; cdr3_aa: CASSLWESSTDTQYF; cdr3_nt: TGCGCCAGCAGCTTGTGGGAGTCGAGCACAGATACGCAGTATTTT
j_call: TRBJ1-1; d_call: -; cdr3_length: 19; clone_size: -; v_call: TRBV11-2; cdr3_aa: CASSLEAGSPFKLNTEAFF; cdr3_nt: TGTGCCAGCAGCTTAGAGGCAGGATCGCCCTTCAAGCTTAACACTGAAGCTTTCTTT
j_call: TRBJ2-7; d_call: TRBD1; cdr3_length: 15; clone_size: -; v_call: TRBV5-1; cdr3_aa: CASSPEGTDSYEQYF; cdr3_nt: TGCGCCAGCAGCCCTGAAGGGACAGACTCCTACGAGCAGTACTTC
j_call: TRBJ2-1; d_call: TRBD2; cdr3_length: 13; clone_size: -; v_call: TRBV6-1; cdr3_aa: CASSVAGGDEQFF; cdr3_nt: TGTGCCAGCAGTGTAGCGGGGGGGGATGAGCAGTTCTTC
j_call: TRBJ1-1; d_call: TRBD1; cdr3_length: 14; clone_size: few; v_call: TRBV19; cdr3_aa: CASSDRGRSTEAFF; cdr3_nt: TGTGCCTCTTCTGACAGGGGAAGAAGCACTGAAGCTTTCTTT
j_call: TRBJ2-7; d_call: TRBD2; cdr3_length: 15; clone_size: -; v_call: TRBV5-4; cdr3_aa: CASSLVGLAGYEQYF; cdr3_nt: TGTGCCAGCAGCTTGGTGGGACTAGCGGGCTACGAGCAGTACTTC
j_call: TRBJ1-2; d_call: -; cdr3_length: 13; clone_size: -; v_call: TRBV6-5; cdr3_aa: CASSYSGEDGYTF; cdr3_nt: TGTGCCAGCAGTTACTCAGGGGAGGATGGCTACACCTTC
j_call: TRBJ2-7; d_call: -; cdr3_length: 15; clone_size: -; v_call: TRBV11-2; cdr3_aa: CASSLSVGHLYEQYF; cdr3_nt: TGTGCCAGCAGCTTAAGCGTCGGACACCTCTACGAGCAGTACTTC
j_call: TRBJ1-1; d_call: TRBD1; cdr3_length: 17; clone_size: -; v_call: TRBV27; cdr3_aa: CASSSPTKGGRRTEAFF; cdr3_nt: TGTGCCAGCAGTTCGCCGACTAAAGGGGGCAGACGCACTGAAGCTTTCTTT
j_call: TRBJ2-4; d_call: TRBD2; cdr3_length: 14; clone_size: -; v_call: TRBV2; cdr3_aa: CASSGRGGKNIQYF; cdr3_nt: TGTGCCAGCAGTGGAAGGGGAGGGAAAAACATTCAGTACTTC
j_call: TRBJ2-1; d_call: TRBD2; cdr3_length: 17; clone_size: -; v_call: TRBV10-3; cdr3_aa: CAISARLAGGMNNEQFF; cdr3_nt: TGTGCCATCAGTGCTCGACTAGCGGGAGGGATGAACAATGAGCAGTTCTTC
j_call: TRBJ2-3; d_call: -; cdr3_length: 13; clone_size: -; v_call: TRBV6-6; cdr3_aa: CASSREGEDTQYF; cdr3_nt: TGTGCCAGCAGCCGGGAAGGAGAAGATACGCAGTATTTT
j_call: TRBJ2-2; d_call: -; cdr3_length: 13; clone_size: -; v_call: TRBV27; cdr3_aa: CASSLGTTGELFF; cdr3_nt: TGTGCCAGCAGTTTGGGAACCACCGGGGAGCTGTTTTTT
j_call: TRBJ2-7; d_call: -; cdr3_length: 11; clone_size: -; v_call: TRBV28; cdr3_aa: CASGAPYEQYF; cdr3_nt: TGTGCCAGCGGGGCCCCCTACGAGCAGTACTTC
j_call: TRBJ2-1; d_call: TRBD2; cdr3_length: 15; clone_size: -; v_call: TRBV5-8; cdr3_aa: CASSWTSGPYNEQFF; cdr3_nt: TGTGCCAGCAGCTGGACTAGCGGCCCCTACAATGAGCAGTTCTTC
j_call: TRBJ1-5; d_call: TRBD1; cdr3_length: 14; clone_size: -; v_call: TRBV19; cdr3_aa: CASSMTGEGQPQHF; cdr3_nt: TGTGCCAGTAGTATGACAGGGGAGGGTCAGCCCCAGCATTTT
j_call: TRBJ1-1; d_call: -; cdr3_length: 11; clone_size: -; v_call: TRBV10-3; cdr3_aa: CAIRDSTEAFF; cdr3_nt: TGTGCCATCAGGGACAGCACTGAAGCTTTCTTT
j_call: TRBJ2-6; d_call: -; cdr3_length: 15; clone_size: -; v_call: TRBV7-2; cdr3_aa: CASSLQVAGANVLTF; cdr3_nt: TGTGCCAGCAGCTTACAGGTCGCTGGGGCCAACGTCCTGACTTTC
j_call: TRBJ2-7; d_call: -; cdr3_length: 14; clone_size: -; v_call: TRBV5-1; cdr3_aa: CASSLGGQGGEQYF; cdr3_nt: TGCGCCAGCAGCTTGGGAGGGCAGGGCGGCGAGCAGTACTTC
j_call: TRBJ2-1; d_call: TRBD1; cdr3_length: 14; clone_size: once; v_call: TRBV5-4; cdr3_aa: CASSLEGAHNEQFF; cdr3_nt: TGTGCCAGCAGCTTGGAGGGGGCCCACAATGAGCAGTTCTTC
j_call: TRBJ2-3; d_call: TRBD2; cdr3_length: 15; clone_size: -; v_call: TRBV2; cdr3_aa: CASSEAGGRADTQYF; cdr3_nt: TGTGCCAGCAGTGAAGCGGGGGGGAGGGCAGATACGCAGTATTTT
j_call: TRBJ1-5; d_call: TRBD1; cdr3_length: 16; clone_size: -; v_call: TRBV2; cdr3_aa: CASSSRDRVDNQPQHF; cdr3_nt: TGTGCCAGCAGTTCCCGGGACAGGGTGGACAATCAGCCCCAGCATTTT
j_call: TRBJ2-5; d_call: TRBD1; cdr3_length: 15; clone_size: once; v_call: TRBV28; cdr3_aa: CASSLPTGLQETQYF; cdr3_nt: TGTGCCAGCAGTTTACCGACAGGGTTGCAAGAGACCCAGTACTTC
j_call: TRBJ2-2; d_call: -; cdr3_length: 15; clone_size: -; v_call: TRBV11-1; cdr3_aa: CASSRSQTGTGELFF; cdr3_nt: TGTGCCAGCAGCCGATCACAGACAGGCACCGGGGAGCTGTTTTTT
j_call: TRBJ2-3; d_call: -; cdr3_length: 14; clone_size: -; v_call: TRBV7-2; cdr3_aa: CASSPQAGPDTQYF; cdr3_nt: TGTGCCAGCAGCCCACAAGCGGGCCCAGATACGCAGTATTTT